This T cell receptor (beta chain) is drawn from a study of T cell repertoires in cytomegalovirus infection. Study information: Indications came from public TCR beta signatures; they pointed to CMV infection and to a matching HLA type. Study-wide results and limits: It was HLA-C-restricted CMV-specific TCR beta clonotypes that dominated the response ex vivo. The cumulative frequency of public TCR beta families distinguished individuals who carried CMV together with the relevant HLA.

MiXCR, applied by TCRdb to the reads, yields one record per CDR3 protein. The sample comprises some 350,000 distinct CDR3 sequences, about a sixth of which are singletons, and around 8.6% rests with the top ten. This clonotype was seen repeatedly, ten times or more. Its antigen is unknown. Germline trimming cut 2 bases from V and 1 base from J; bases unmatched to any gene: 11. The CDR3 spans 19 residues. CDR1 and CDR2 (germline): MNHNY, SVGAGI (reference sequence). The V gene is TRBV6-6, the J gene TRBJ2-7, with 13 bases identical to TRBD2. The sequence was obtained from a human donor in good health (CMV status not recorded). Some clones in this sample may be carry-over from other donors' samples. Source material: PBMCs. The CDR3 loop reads CASSYPGLAGASVSYEQYF. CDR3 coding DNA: TGTGCCAGCAGTTACCCCGGACTAGCGGGAGCAAGCGTTTCCTACGAGCAGTACTTC.